One T cell receptor beta chain is described in this entry. This entry comes from a study of blood T cell repertoires in COVID-19. Authors' methods: Amplification from reference gene primers served as the basis for estimated nucleated cell counts. Using immunoSEQ multiplex PCR, the repertoire was profiled, and TCRdb retains in-frame clones only, with some absent. The DNA was the basis for D and trimming; V, J and clone size are from that table. The table lists 290,000 or so clones, 90% of them singletons. The CDR3 covers 15 residues. Trimming left V 0 bases short and J 0 bases short, with 8 bases between. The V gene's germline CDR1 is LNHNV and CDR2 YYDKDF (reference sequence).

The chain uses TRBV15 and TRBJ1-1; no reliable D call. The sequenced sample was PBMCs or T cells enriched from blood (not recorded which). This sequence originates from a woman aged 18-35 years with acute COVID-19. The CDR3 sequence is CATSRDLSVNTEAFF. The CDR3 region has the DNA TGTGCCACCAGCAGAGATCTCTCCGTGAACACTGAAGCTTTCTTT.